The 22 T cell receptor beta chains presented below share a single source sample, sequenced in a study of blood T cell repertoires in COVID-19. Assay: immunoSEQ multiplex PCR; the TCRdb copy retains only in-frame clones and omits some. The data hold roughly 400,000 clones, with 70% to 90% observed a single time. Sequenced input: PBMCs or T cells enriched from blood (not recorded which). The source of these receptors is a woman aged 18-35 years who had been exposed to COVID-19.

The rearrangement uses TRBV18 and TRBJ2-7, with D maybe TRBD1 (7 bases). Trimming removed 3 bases at V and 6 bases at J, with 9 bases between. The V gene's germline CDR1 is KGHSH and CDR2 LQKENI. The CDR3 length is 12 residues. CDR3 amino acids: CASSPRDSEQYF. The CDR3 DNA reads as TGTGCCAGCTCACCGCGGGACAGCGAGCAGTACTTC.

The chain couples TRBV19 to TRBJ2-1; 12 positions agree with TRBD2. V gave up 5 bases and J gave up 8 bases; unmatched junction bases: 7. The germline V gene has CDR1 LNHDA and CDR2 SQIVND (reference sequence). The CDR3 has 15 amino acids. The CDR3 loop is CASSGGLAGWDEQFF. The CDR3 DNA follows: TGTGCCAGTAGTGGGGGACTAGCGGGCTGGGATGAGCAGTTCTTC.

This chain links TRBV4-2 with TRBJ2-1; weak D call: TRBD2 (5 bases). The V gene's germline CDR1 is LGHNA and CDR2 YNFKEQ. V was pared by 3 bases and J by 11 bases, with 14 bases between. There are 13 residues in the CDR3. CDR3 loop: CASSQEVRYQQFF. The CDR3 nucleotides read TGTGCCAGCAGCCAGGAGGTGAGGTATCAGCAGTTCTTC.

This clone was seen a single time. This rearrangement joins TRBV28 to TRBJ2-7; D might be TRBD2 (6 bases). Trimming cost V 2 bases and J 2 bases, with 19 bases left between them. The CDR3 extends over 17 amino acids. Germline lookup yields CDR1 MDHEN and CDR2 SYDVKM. Here the CDR3 DNA reads TGTGCCAGCAGTTTACGGGCTATTAGCGGAACTACCTACGAGCAGTACTTC. Its protein is CASSLRAISGTTYEQYF. Full variable domain (missing parts from reference TRBV28 and TRBJ2-7): DVKVTQSSRYLVKRTGEKVFLECVQDMDHENMFWYRQDPGLGLRLIYFSYDVKMKEKGDIPEGYSVSREKKERFSLILESASTNQTSMYLCASSLRAISGTTYEQYFGPGTRLTVT.

The chain carries TRBV2 and TRBJ2-7; D is unresolved. Germline CDR1 SNHLY, CDR2 FYNNEI. The CDR3 runs 13 residues. V was clipped by 5 bases and J by 0 bases, with 8 bases between them. CDR3 nucleotides: TGTGCCAGCAGTCGAGATAGCTCCTACGAGCAGTACTTC. Encoded protein: CASSRDSSYEQYF.

The V call is TRBV19, the J call TRBJ1-4; D is unclear. From germline, CDR1 is LNHDA and CDR2 SQIVND (reference sequence). CDR3 length: 15 residues. The V and J ends lost 1 base and 2 bases respectively, with 8 bases between them. For the CDR3, the DNA is TGTGCCAGTAGTATAGGAAGCGCTACTAATGAAAAACTGTTTTTT. This encodes CASSIGSATNEKLFF.

This chain joins TRBV7-3 and TRBJ2-2; maybe TRBD2 (5 bases). CDR3 length equals 17 residues. Germline values: CDR1 SGHTA, CDR2 FQGTGA. The V gene lost 1 base and the J gene lost 0 bases, with 12 bases spanning the gap. The CDR3 is CASSLIVSGTNTGELFF. The CDR3 coding sequence is TGTGCCAGCAGCTTAATCGTTTCGGGGACGAACACCGGGGAGCTGTTTTTT.

The V and J genes are TRBV7-2 and TRBJ2-3; a possible D gene is TRBD2 (5 bases). The CDR3 sequence is 12 residues long. The germline CDR1 and CDR2 sequences are SGHTA and FQGNSA. Trimming removed 3 bases at V and 4 bases at J, with 5 bases between. This CDR3 reads CASSFGADTQYF. In nucleotides, the CDR3 is TGTGCCAGCAGCTTCGGGGCAGATACGCAGTATTTT. The variable domain in full, completed from reference TRBV7-2 and TRBJ2-3, reads GAGVSQSPSNKVTEKGKDVELRCDPISGHTALYWYRQSLGQGLEFLIYFQGNSAPDKSGLPSDRFSAERTGGSVSTLTIQRTQQEDSAVYLCASSFGADTQYFGPGTRLTVL.

V usage is TRBV7-2 and J usage is TRBJ1-6, with D uncertain. V shed 1 base and J shed 13 bases, with 5 bases lying between them. Germline CDR1 SGHTA, CDR2 FQGNSA. The CDR3 is 11 amino acids. The CDR3 reads CASSLDSPLHF. The CDR3 bases are TGTGCCAGCAGCTTAGACTCCCCCCTCCACTTT.

This chain connects TRBV15 to TRBJ1-1; no definite D call. CDR3 length equals 15 residues. Deletions cut 1 base from V and 1 base from J, with 10 bases between. Germline V gives CDR1 LNHNV, CDR2 YYDKDF (reference sequence). This chain's CDR3 is CATSRVASGNTEAFF. CDR3 coding DNA: TGTGCCACCAGCAGAGTGGCCTCGGGGAACACTGAAGCTTTCTTT.

The chain has TRBV24-1 and TRBJ2-7; 7 bases match TRBD2. The J segment lost 0 bases and the V segment lost 3 bases, leaving 4 bases of the junction unmatched. The CDR3 has 15 residues. Germline CDR1 and CDR2: KGHDR and SFDVKD. The CDR3 DNA sequence: TGTGCCACCAGTGATGGGGGGGGGACCTCCTACGAGCAGTACTTC. Its translation: CATSDGGGTSYEQYF.

The chain is built from TRBV7-8 and TRBJ1-3; D is uncertain. The CDR3 consists of 17 residues. The V gene's germline CDR1 is SGHVS and CDR2 FQNEAQ. Trimming took off 4 bases at V and 1 base at J, with 17 bases between the two ends. In nucleotides, the CDR3 is TGTGCCAGCAGCTCCGCGGGGTTTAAAAATTCTGGAAACACCATATATTTT. Translating it yields CASSSAGFKNSGNTIYF.

Notes on this clone: The sample carries other DNA sequences with the same CDR3. The chain employs TRBV28 and TRBJ2-7; D might be TRBD1 (6 bases). V lost 6 bases, J lost 0 bases, and 12 bases lay in between. This CDR3 contains 14 residues. Germline V gene data show CDR1 as MDHEN and CDR2 as SYDVKM. The CDR3 loop reads CASSPTGSSYEQYF. In nucleotides, the CDR3 is TGTGCCAGCAGCCCGACAGGTAGCTCCTACGAGCAGTACTTC.

V and J are TRBV2 and TRBJ1-1, with 8 bases fitting TRBD1. Looked up from germline, CDR1 is SNHLY and CDR2 is FYNNEI. The CDR3 contains 13 residues. Trimming cost V 1 base and J 5 bases; bases outside gene matches: 0. Here the CDR3 DNA reads TGTGCCAGCAGTGAAGACAGGGGGACTGAAGCTTTCTTT. This sequence encodes CASSEDRGTEAFF.

The chain joins TRBV10-3 to TRBJ2-1, with D unresolved. The germline V gene encodes CDR1 ENHRY and CDR2 SYGVKD. The V end lost 0 bases, the J end lost 1 base, and 10 bases lay between the germline ends. The CDR3 is 16 residues long. The CDR3 spells CAISESLQPSYNEQFF. The CDR3 nucleotides are TGTGCCATCAGTGAGTCGCTACAGCCGTCCTACAATGAGCAGTTCTTC.

The J gene is TRBJ1-2, the V gene TRBV6-4; no firm D call. Germline CDR1 is MRHNA and CDR2 is SNTAGT. V was trimmed by 0 bases and J by 4 bases, leaving 9 bases between them. The CDR3 runs to 14 residues. CDR3 DNA: TGTGCCAGCAGTGACTCGGCCGGAGTCTATGGCTACACCTTC. Protein: CASSDSAGVYGYTF.

J is TRBJ2-3 and V is TRBV5-1, with no clear D. The V and J ends lost 2 bases and 6 bases respectively, with 13 bases between them. This CDR3 comprises 14 residues. Per germline, CDR1 SGHRS and CDR2 YFSETQ. The CDR3 sequence is CASSLDNPADTQYF. CDR3 coding DNA: TGCGCCAGCAGCTTAGACAACCCGGCGGATACGCAGTATTTT.

The chain recombines TRBV28 with TRBJ1-2, with no clear D. V gave up 1 base and J gave up 4 bases, with 13 bases separating them. This CDR3 region has 15 residues. CDR1 is MDHEN and CDR2 is SYDVKM in the germline V gene. The DNA for the CDR3 is TGTGCCAGCAGTTTATCCGGAGCCCAGTCCTATGGCTACACCTTC. Protein sequence: CASSLSGAQSYGYTF.

J is TRBJ2-1 and V is TRBV12-5; TRBD1 is a possible D gene (6 bases). In germline, CDR1 is LGHNT, CDR2 FRNRAP. The length of the CDR3 is 14 residues. V lost 8 bases and J 3 bases, leaving 14 bases between the germline ends. CDR3 protein: CASTGTSDYNEQFF. The CDR3 nucleotides are TGTGCTAGTACCGGGACAAGCGACTACAATGAGCAGTTCTTC.

The rearrangement joins TRBV7-2 to TRBJ2-7; D is perhaps TRBD2 (6 bases). CDR3 length equals 13 residues. The V gene's germline CDR1 is SGHTA and CDR2 FQGNSA. The V end was cut by 5 bases, the J end by 5 bases, with 13 bases between. The CDR3 region is CASSPPGLNEQYF. The DNA of the CDR3 is TGTGCCAGCAGCCCCCCGGGACTGAACGAGCAGTACTTC.

The rearrangement joins TRBV28 to TRBJ2-5, with D perhaps matching TRBD1 (6 bases). This CDR3 has 15 residues. Trimming pared 6 bases from V and 5 bases from J, leaving 19 bases between. Germline V gene sequence: CDR1 MDHEN, CDR2 SYDVKM. CDR3 nucleotide sequence: TGTGCCAGCAGCACAAACAGGGTTGGTCGTGAGACCCAGTACTTC. Encoded protein: CASSTNRVGRETQYF.

This chain uses TRBV6-5 with TRBJ2-1, with 8 bases aligning to TRBD2. The germline V gene has CDR1 MNHEY and CDR2 SVGAGI. This CDR3 has 15 amino acids. V dropped 2 bases and J dropped 8; count of bases not matched to a gene: 8. The DNA for the CDR3 is TGTGCCAGCAGTTACGTCCCGGGGGGGATCTATGAGCAGTTCTTC. Translation: CASSYVPGGIYEQFF.